A selection of T cell receptor beta chains follows, all from one sample in a study of blood T cell repertoires in COVID-19. TCRdb's copy holds only in-frame clones and misses some; the assay was immunoSEQ multiplex PCR. The table lists 85,000 to 100,000 clones, about 86% of them singletons. Sequencing was carried out using peripheral blood. Every receptor here comes from a man between 50 and 59 years old with COVID-19, enrolled during active disease. Each CDR3 is given with its conserved first and last residue. Each record gives: D gene, V gene, J gene, clone size, CDR3 DNA, CDR3 protein. The D gene is left open where the match is weak. Only some rows state a clone size, as once, few, many or a class for expanded clones.

d_gene: TRBD1
v_gene: TRBV18
j_gene: TRBJ1-6
abundance: once
CDR3nt: TGTGCCAGCTCACCACCGGACAGGGCGGCCTATAATTCACCCCTCCACTTT
CDR3aa: CASSPPDRAAYNSPLHF

d_gene: TRBD1
v_gene: TRBV5-5
j_gene: TRBJ1-3
abundance: .
CDR3nt: TGTGCCAGCAGCGGGACAGTCGTGGGTGGAAACACCATATATTTT
CDR3aa: CASSGTVVGGNTIYF

d_gene: .
v_gene: TRBV15
j_gene: TRBJ1-2
abundance: .
CDR3nt: TGTGCCACCAGCAGAGAACGCGAGGGAGGAGGCTACACCTTC
CDR3aa: CATSREREGGGYTF

d_gene: TRBD1
v_gene: TRBV29-1
j_gene: TRBJ2-6
abundance: once
CDR3nt: TGCAGCGTTGGTGGAGAGAGGGGGCTTGACGGGGCCAACGTCCTGACTTTC
CDR3aa: CSVGGERGLDGANVLTF

d_gene: TRBD1
v_gene: TRBV10-3
j_gene: TRBJ1-2
abundance: .
CDR3nt: TGTGCCATACAGGGGGACACGCCTGAGGGCTACACCTTC
CDR3aa: CAIQGDTPEGYTF

d_gene: .
v_gene: TRBV3-1/TRBV3-2
j_gene: TRBJ1-2
abundance: .
CDR3nt: TGTGCCAGCAGACCGGGACAAATGAACTATGGCTACACCTTC
CDR3aa: CASRPGQMNYGYTF

d_gene: TRBD1
v_gene: TRBV7-9
j_gene: TRBJ2-7
abundance: .
CDR3nt: TGTGCCAGCAGCGTCCGGGACAGGGTCTACGAGCAGTACTTC
CDR3aa: CASSVRDRVYEQYF

d_gene: .
v_gene: TRBV28
j_gene: TRBJ2-7
abundance: once
CDR3nt: TGTGCCAGCAGTTTTTTCCAATACGAGCAGTACTTC
CDR3aa: CASSFFQYEQYF

d_gene: .
v_gene: TRBV24-1
j_gene: TRBJ1-2
abundance: .
CDR3nt: TGTGCCACCAGTGATCCCCTCTCAGGCAGAGCCTATGGCTACACCTTC
CDR3aa: CATSDPLSGRAYGYTF

d_gene: TRBD1
v_gene: TRBV5-5
j_gene: TRBJ2-3
abundance: .
CDR3nt: TGTGCCAGCAGCTCCGGGACAGGGAAAACAGATACGCAGTATTTT
CDR3aa: CASSSGTGKTDTQYF

d_gene: TRBD2
v_gene: TRBV5-1
j_gene: TRBJ2-2
abundance: .
CDR3nt: TGCGCCAGCAGCTTGCCGGGGGGAAACACCGGGGAGCTGTTTTTT
CDR3aa: CASSLPGGNTGELFF

d_gene: TRBD1
v_gene: TRBV3-1/TRBV3-2
j_gene: TRBJ2-5
abundance: .
CDR3nt: TGTGCCAGCAGCCCTGGGACAGGCCAAGAGACCCAGTACTTC
CDR3aa: CASSPGTGQETQYF

d_gene: .
v_gene: TRBV7-9
j_gene: TRBJ1-6
abundance: .
CDR3nt: TGTGCCAGCAGCTCCCGGACCGGGATCCAGGCCCTCCACTTT
CDR3aa: CASSSRTGIQALHF

d_gene: TRBD2
v_gene: TRBV11-2
j_gene: TRBJ2-3
abundance: .
CDR3nt: TGTGCCAGCAGCTTTACGGGGGGGAGTTCAGATACGCAGTATTTT
CDR3aa: CASSFTGGSSDTQYF

d_gene: .
v_gene: TRBV30
j_gene: TRBJ2-5
abundance: .
CDR3nt: TGTGCCTGGAGTGTACGAATATCTGGAAACAGTCGACGAGGGGAGACCCAGTACTTC
CDR3aa: CAWSVRISGNSRRGETQYF

d_gene: .
v_gene: TRBV4-2
j_gene: TRBJ1-4
abundance: .
CDR3nt: TGTGCCAGCAGCCAAGAAGGTCCAGGTATGGAAAAACTGTTTTTT
CDR3aa: CASSQEGPGMEKLFF

d_gene: TRBD1
v_gene: TRBV7-9
j_gene: TRBJ2-7
abundance: .
CDR3nt: TGTGCCAGCAGCCCCCTTACCGGGACAGGGGACTACGAGCAGTACTTC
CDR3aa: CASSPLTGTGDYEQYF

d_gene: .
v_gene: TRBV19
j_gene: TRBJ2-3
abundance: .
CDR3nt: TGTGCCATTTCCCCCGGAGGGAAAGATACGCAGTATTTT
CDR3aa: CAISPGGKDTQYF